One and the same sample provided the 23 T cell receptor beta chains below, sequenced in a study of Ad26.COV2.S vaccination and SARS-CoV-2 variants. Specified treatment: roughly 18 received Ad26.COV2.S at low or high dose, single or two shots; five or six received placebo; per-sample allocation not given. Following the first vaccine or placebo injection, samples were taken on day 63. TCRdb keeps only in-frame clones here, not all; method: immunoSEQ multiplex PCR. This table holds a few hundred thousand clones, over 75% found once. Sequences were derived from peripheral blood, sampled in a trial of Ad26.COV2.S vaccine versus placebo. The receptors derive from a person aged 18-60 years who received the Ad26.COV2.S COVID-19 vaccine or a placebo.

Here the CDR3 reads CASSLGAVEQYF. The DNA of the CDR3 is TGTGCCAGCAGCTTAGGGGCAGTAGAGCAGTACTTC. The chain combines TRBV7-9 with TRBJ2-7; D gene unclear. The CDR3 covers 12 residues. Trimming shortened V by 1 base and J by 7 bases, and 8 bases separated the two germline ends. The germline gives CDR1 SEHNR, CDR2 FQNEAQ (reference sequence).

The chain links TRBV12-3 or TRBV12-4 to TRBJ2-5; TRBD1 agrees at 7 bases. V was clipped by 6 bases and J by 6 bases; unmatched bases: 4. This CDR3 spans 12 amino acids. CDR3 sequence (DNA): TGTGCCAGCAGCATGGACAGGCAGACCCAGTACTTC. It codes for CASSMDRQTQYF.

This chain connects TRBV4-2 to TRBJ1-2, with 8 positions matching TRBD1. Germline V gives CDR1 LGHNA, CDR2 YNFKEQ. The CDR3 is made up of 16 amino acids. Losses at the gene ends were 4 bases for V and 2 bases for J; bases not matched to a gene: 9. The CDR3 sequence is CASSLAPGQENYGYTF. In nucleotides, the CDR3 is TGTGCCAGCAGCCTTGCCCCGGGACAGGAGAACTATGGCTACACCTTC.

CDR3 sequence (DNA): TGTGCCAGCAGCTTGGCCGGGGGGCCTACCTACGAGCAGTACTTC. Amino acids: CASSLAGGPTYEQYF. The chain recombines TRBV5-6 with TRBJ2-7; possible D gene TRBD2, 7 bases. Trimming shortened V by 0 bases and J by 2 bases, and 12 bases separated the two germline ends. CDR1 is SGHDT and CDR2 is YYEEEE in the germline V gene. The CDR3 contains 15 residues.

The V and J genes are TRBV11-3 and TRBJ2-3; possible D gene TRBD2, 7 bases. Trimming removed 5 bases from V and 4 bases from J, with 22 bases in between. The CDR3 is 17 amino acids. Germline assignment: CDR1 SGHNT and CDR2 YENEEA. In DNA form, the CDR3 reads TGTGCCAGCAGCCCAACCCTGGGGGGGGGCATAGCAGATACGCAGTATTTT. Translated, it gives CASSPTLGGGIADTQYF.

The rearrangement joins TRBV4-1 to TRBJ2-5; 7 bases align to TRBD1. Trimming took 2 bases from V and 1 from J; bases not matched to a gene: 1. Germline CDR1 is MGHRA and CDR2 is YSYEKL. This CDR3 comprises 14 residues. This CDR3 reads CASSQRQGQETQYF. The CDR3, as DNA: TGCGCCAGCAGCCAACGACAGGGCCAAGAGACCCAGTACTTC.

The V call is TRBV5-6, the J call TRBJ2-7; D possibly corresponds to TRBD1 (5 bases). The CDR3 sequence is 13 residues long. Germline CDR1 is SGHDT and CDR2 is YYEEEE. V was cut by 4 bases and J by 5 bases, with 13 bases left in between. In DNA form, the CDR3 reads TGTGCCAGCAGCCAACAGGAGTTGCACGAGCAGTACTTC. It yields the protein CASSQQELHEQYF.

This clone was found once. The genes are TRBV27 and TRBJ2-7; 12 nucleotides match TRBD1. The CDR3 totals 13 residues. CDR1 and CDR2 from the germline V gene are MNHEY and SMNVEV (reference sequence). Losses at the gene ends were 8 bases for V and 7 bases for J; bases not matched to a gene: 6. This CDR3 is CASGRDRGREQYF. As DNA, the CDR3 is TGTGCCAGCGGCCGGGACAGGGGGCGGGAGCAGTACTTC.

The rearrangement joins TRBV7-8 to TRBJ1-5; D is unresolved. CDR3 length equals 15 residues. Germline values: CDR1 SGHVS, CDR2 FQNEAQ. Trimming cost V 5 bases and J 1 base, with 12 bases left between them. CDR3 nucleotides: TGTGCCAGCAGCGCCATACGACAAAGCAATCAGCCCCAGCATTTT. Residues: CASSAIRQSNQPQHF.

The J gene is TRBJ1-4, the V gene TRBV30; 7 nucleotides align to TRBD1. Germline trimming cut 1 base from V and 2 bases from J; bases unmatched to any gene: 4. Germline CDR1 reads GTSNPN; CDR2 reads SVGIG (reference sequence). There are 15 residues in the CDR3. The chain's CDR3 is CAWSAGGQTNEKLFF. The CDR3 DNA reads as TGTGCCTGGAGTGCAGGGGGACAGACTAATGAAAAACTGTTTTTT.

The chain carries TRBV27 and TRBJ2-5, with TRBD2 matching over 11 bases. This CDR3 spans 14 amino acids. Germline loops: CDR1 MNHEY, CDR2 SMNVEV (reference sequence). Trimming removed 5 bases from V and 14 bases from J; junction bases left unmatched: 13. The CDR3 nucleotides are TGTGCCAGCAGTCCCGTCGCCCTGACTAGCGGGGTTTACTTC. It yields the protein CASSPVALTSGVYF.

The chain couples TRBV19 to TRBJ1-1, with 8 nucleotides matching TRBD1. Trimming removed 3 bases from V and 1 base from J; junction bases left unmatched: 7. Germline-derived CDR1 and CDR2 are LNHDA and SQIVND (reference sequence). The CDR3 loop spans 16 amino acids. CDR3 sequence (DNA): TGTGCCAGTAGTATTTCAGGGGGCGAAAGGAACACTGAAGCTTTCTTT. Translating it yields CASSISGGERNTEAFF. The variable domain in full, completed from reference TRBV19 and TRBJ1-1, reads DGGITQSPKYLFRKEGQNVTLSCEQNLNHDAMYWYRQDPGQGLRLIYYSQIVNDFQKGDIAEGYSVSREKKESFPLTVTSAQKNPTAFYLCASSISGGERNTEAFFGQGTRLTVV.

This sequence joins TRBV9 and TRBJ2-2; D gene uncertain. In germline, CDR1 is SGDLS, CDR2 YYNGEE. This CDR3 has 15 amino acids. Trimming took 0 bases from V and 0 from J, leaving 6 bases between them. The CDR3 loop is CASSVGHTNTGELFF. The DNA of the CDR3 is TGTGCCAGCAGCGTAGGGCACACGAACACCGGGGAGCTGTTTTTT.

This chain connects TRBV3-1 (or the pseudogene TRBV3-2) to TRBJ2-3, with D possibly being TRBD2 (6 bases). Germline CDR1 LGHDT, CDR2 YNNKEL (reference sequence). The CDR3 is made up of 16 amino acids. Trimming removed 3 bases from V and 4 bases from J, with 17 bases in between. This CDR3 is CASSQWDSSSSDTQYF. The CDR3 nucleotides are TGTGCCAGCAGCCAGTGGGACTCCTCCTCCTCAGATACGCAGTATTTT.

V is TRBV6-6 and J is TRBJ1-2, with D perhaps matching TRBD1 (6 bases). Deletions cut 6 bases from V and 2 bases from J, with 13 bases between. Germline values: CDR1 MNHNY, CDR2 SVGAGI (reference sequence). This CDR3 contains 14 residues. CDR3 bases: TGTGCCAGCAGCCGGGGGCAGACCAACTATGGCTACACCTTC. Translating it yields CASSRGQTNYGYTF.

This chain joins TRBV2 and TRBJ1-2, with TRBD1 matching over 7 bases. Germline V gene sequence: CDR1 SNHLY, CDR2 FYNNEI. The V gene end was trimmed by 1 base and the J gene end by 4 bases; junction bases not matched to a gene: 3. The CDR3 totals 14 residues. The CDR3 sequence is CASSEDRGVYGYTF. In DNA, the CDR3 is TGTGCCAGCAGTGAAGACAGGGGAGTCTATGGCTACACCTTC.

The chain is built from TRBV18 and TRBJ2-1; D tentatively reads TRBD1 or TRBD2 (5 bases each). The V gene's germline CDR1 is KGHSH and CDR2 LQKENI. The CDR3 runs to 14 residues. V dropped 2 bases and J dropped 6 bases, with 11 bases sitting between them. CDR3 loop: CASSPRERGNEQFF. Written as DNA, the CDR3 is TGTGCCAGCTCACCAAGGGAGAGGGGCAATGAGCAGTTCTTC.

This clone is a singleton in its sample. The chain is built from TRBV7-2 and TRBJ2-3; 13 nucleotides align to TRBD2. Trimming cost V 5 bases and J 1 base; bases outside gene matches: 3. CDR3 length equals 16 residues. Germline CDR1 reads SGHTA; CDR2 reads FQGNSA. The CDR3 coding sequence is TGTGCCAGCAGCATGACTAGCGGGGGGCGCACAGATACGCAGTATTTT. This sequence encodes CASSMTSGGRTDTQYF.

This clone was counted only a few times. The chain employs TRBV7-9 and TRBJ1-3; D gene unclear. CDR1 is SEHNR and CDR2 is FQNEAQ in the germline V gene (reference sequence). V lost 0 bases to trimming and J lost 2 bases, with 5 bases between them. This CDR3 is built from 14 residues. The CDR3 is CASSLAGTGNTIYF. The CDR3 DNA reads as TGTGCCAGCAGCTTAGCGGGAACTGGAAACACCATATATTTT.

Notes on this clone: This sample includes further DNA sequences coding for the same CDR3. The chain combines TRBV7-3 with TRBJ2-2, with a weak D call TRBD1 (6 bases). Germline CDR1 SGHTA, CDR2 FQGTGA. V shed 5 bases and J shed 4 bases, with 8 bases lying between them. This CDR3 is 13 amino acids long. The CDR3 nucleotides read TGTGCCAGCAGCGTACAGGGCACCGGGGAGCTGTTTTTT. This codes for CASSVQGTGELFF.

The chain links TRBV4-1 to TRBJ1-1, with 7 bases that match TRBD1. V dropped 2 bases and J dropped 5; count of bases not matched to a gene: 5. CDR3 length: 14 amino acids. Looked up from germline, CDR1 is MGHRA and CDR2 is YSYEKL. CDR3 region: CASSQHTGVTEAFF. The CDR3 bases are TGCGCCAGCAGCCAACATACAGGGGTGACTGAAGCTTTCTTT.

This clone was seen only a few times. The same CDR3 also results from other DNA sequences found in this sample. The rearrangement uses TRBV24-1 and TRBJ2-2; TRBD1 might be the D (5 bases). Deletions cut 4 bases from V and 1 base from J, with 9 bases between. Germline assignment: CDR1 KGHDR and CDR2 SFDVKD. The CDR3 is 15 residues long. Written as DNA, the CDR3 is TGTGCCACCAGTGAGGGCCAGGGGAACACCGGGGAGCTGTTTTTT. Translating gives CATSEGQGNTGELFF.

The V call is TRBV10-3, the J call TRBJ1-4; D might be TRBD1 (5 bases). V lost 8 bases and J 3 bases, leaving 13 bases between the germline ends. CDR1 and CDR2 from the germline V gene are ENHRY and SYGVKD. CDR3 length equals 14 residues. In DNA, the CDR3 is TGTGCCATCTCACGCGGGGGGGCTAATGAAAAACTGTTTTTT. Translation: CAISRGGANEKLFF.